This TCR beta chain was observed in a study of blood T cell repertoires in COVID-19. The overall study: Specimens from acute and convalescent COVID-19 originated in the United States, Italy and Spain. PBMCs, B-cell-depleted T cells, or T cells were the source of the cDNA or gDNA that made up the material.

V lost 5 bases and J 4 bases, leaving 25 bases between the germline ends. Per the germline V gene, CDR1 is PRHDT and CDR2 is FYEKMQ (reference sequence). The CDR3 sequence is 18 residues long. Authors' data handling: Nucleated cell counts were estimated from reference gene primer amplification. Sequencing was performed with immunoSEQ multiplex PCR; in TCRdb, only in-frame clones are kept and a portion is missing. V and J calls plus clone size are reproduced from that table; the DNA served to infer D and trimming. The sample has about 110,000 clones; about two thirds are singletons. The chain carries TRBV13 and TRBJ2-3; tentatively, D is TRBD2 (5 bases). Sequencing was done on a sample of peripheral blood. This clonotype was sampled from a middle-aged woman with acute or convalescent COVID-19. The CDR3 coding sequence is TGTGCCAGCAGCCGATCCGGGGTAGTTGGTTTGGTCTCAGATACGCAGTATTTT. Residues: CASSRSGVVGLVSDTQYF.